This T cell receptor (beta chain) was sequenced in a study of spatial heterogeneity in lung cancer. TCR cDNA molecules were tagged individually, and each one carried a unique molecular identifier. One entry per CDR3 protein, called by TCRdb with MiXCR from the 5' RACE reads. The data show 20,000 to 30,000 distinct CDR3 sequences, about 13% seen once. This clonotype was observed at least ten times. Its target is unknown. Time point here: sample taken at primary tumor resection. In each case, whole RNA from tumor, nontumor lung or frozen PBMC was sequenced unsorted. About 73 TRACERx patients with early, untreated non-small cell lung cancer donated samples. Study outcomes and limitations: Ubiquitous, expanded tumor-derived TCRs were more frequently observed in blood at resection than at follow-up.

The TCR was taken from a female donor with early-stage non-small cell lung cancer. Sequenced material: PBMCs, taken at surgery.

The CDR3 DNA sequence: TGTGCCAGCAGTTGGCAGGGGGCCATTCAGCCCCAGCATTTT. Its translation is CASSWQGAIQPQHF. The V call is TRBV28, the J call TRBJ1-5; 8 bases fit TRBD1. The CDR3 sequence is 14 residues long. The V gene's germline CDR1 is MDHEN and CDR2 SYDVKM. Trimming cost V 4 bases and J 6 bases; bases outside gene matches: 5.